The 15 T cell receptor beta chains presented below share a single source sample, sequenced in a study of identical twins. MiXCR, run by TCRdb on the 5' RACE reads, gives a single entry per CDR3 protein. The sample consists of 400,000 to 550,000 distinct CDR3 sequences, roughly 13% of them appearing once. The same data also contributed to another study, on yellow fever vaccine responses in identical twins.

Specimen: CD4+ T cells sorted from blood. The source is a woman aged 18-29 years in good health.

For the CDR3, the DNA is TGTGCCAGCAGTATGAGCGCTTCCAAGCAGTTCTTC. Its protein product is CASSMSASKQFF. This chain links TRBV12-3 or TRBV12-4 with TRBJ2-1; D unresolved. The CDR3 sequence is 12 residues long. Trimming cost V 5 bases and J 11 bases, with 13 bases left between them.

There are many counts of this clonotype. Relative to the germline gene, one junction end is altered; a read error may explain this. V and J are TRBV9 and TRBJ1-2, with D possibly TRBD1 on 5 matching bases. Germline V gives CDR1 SGDLS, CDR2 YYNGEE. The CDR3 sequence is 13 residues long. CDR3 sequence reads: CASSGGTSPLSAF. The CDR3 coding sequence is TGTGCCAGCAGCGGAGGGACCTCTCCTTTAAGTGCCTTC.

This sequence joins TRBV24-1 and TRBJ2-7; TRBD1 aligns across 7 bases. The ends lost 3 bases at V and 0 bases at J; junction bases unmatched: 4. The length of the CDR3 is 15 residues. CDR1 and CDR2 (germline): KGHDR, SFDVKD. The CDR3: CATSDSRDSSYEQYF. DNA for the CDR3: TGTGCCACCAGTGATAGCCGGGACAGCTCCTACGAGCAGTACTTC.

This clonotype has a count of ten or more. CDR3 sequence (DNA): TGCGCCAGCAGCTTGGGGACAGGGATGTACGAGCAGTACTTC. This encodes CASSLGTGMYEQYF. The chain employs TRBV5-1 and TRBJ2-7; 8 positions agree with TRBD1. Germline values: CDR1 SGHRS, CDR2 YFSETQ. The CDR3 length is 14 residues. J gave up 4 bases and V 0 bases, and 3 bases lay outside the gene matches. Full variable domain (outside the CDR3, taken from reference TRBV5-1 and TRBJ2-7): KAGVTQTPRYLIKTRGQQVTLSCSPISGHRSVSWYQQTPGQGLQFLFEYFSETQRNKGNFPGRFSGRQFSNSRSEMNVSTLELGDSALYLCASSLGTGMYEQYFGPGTRLTVT.

In this sample, this clonotype turned up a few times. The chain uses TRBV3-1 and TRBJ2-7; D ambiguous. Trimming took off 3 bases at V and 5 bases at J, with 8 bases between the two ends. Germline assignment: CDR1 LGHDT and CDR2 YNNKEL (reference sequence). The CDR3 extends over 12 amino acids. DNA for the CDR3: TGTGCCAGCAGCCAGCGCGCGAACGAGCAGTACTTC. It encodes CASSQRANEQYF.

In its sample, this clonotype was seen many times. The CDR3 DNA follows: TGTGCCAGCAGTATCCGGGACAGGGGGCCCGAGCAGTACTTC. Translation gives CASSIRDRGPEQYF. This chain joins TRBV12-3 or TRBV12-4 and TRBJ2-7; 12 bases agree with TRBD1. J was trimmed by 6 bases and V by 5 bases; bases with no gene match: 5. CDR3 length: 14 amino acids.

This clonotype was seen at least ten times. The chain joins TRBV12-3 or TRBV12-4 to TRBJ1-1; D perhaps matches TRBD1 (5 bases). This CDR3 contains 13 residues. V was cut by 6 bases and J by 0 bases, with 8 bases left in between. The DNA of the CDR3 is TGTGCCAGCAGCCGGGGGATGAACACTGAAGCTTTCTTT. Amino acid sequence: CASSRGMNTEAFF.

This clonotype was detected ten times or more. CDR3 nucleotides: TGCGCCAGCAGCTTAACTACCACAGATACGCAGTATTTT. Amino acids: CASSLTTTDTQYF. The chain has TRBV5-1 and TRBJ2-3; D gene uncertain. The CDR3 has 13 amino acids. The germline V gene has CDR1 SGHRS and CDR2 YFSETQ. Trimming removed 2 bases from V and 2 bases from J, with 6 bases in between.

The sample holds many counts of this clonotype. CDR3 sequence reads: CASSLGSGSRSGNTIYF. The CDR3 DNA sequence: TGTGCCAGCAGTTTGGGAAGCGGGAGCCGCTCAGGAAACACCATATATTTT. V is TRBV28 and J is TRBJ1-3; no definite D call. The CDR3 has 17 residues. V was pared by 3 bases and J by 4 bases, with 19 bases between. From germline, CDR1 is MDHEN and CDR2 SYDVKM.

This clonotype was found a few times. The rearrangement links TRBV11-3 to TRBJ2-1; D uncertain. The V gene's germline CDR1 is SGHNT and CDR2 YENEEA. Between the trimmed V and J ends, which lost 1 base and 6 bases, there was a span of 16 bases. This CDR3 is 16 amino acids long. CDR3 region: CASSLGDSFLGNEQFF. The CDR3 nucleotides are TGTGCCAGCAGCTTAGGTGACTCGTTCCTGGGCAATGAGCAGTTCTTC.

This clonotype appeared many times. The rearrangement joins TRBV4-3 to TRBJ2-5; D might be TRBD2 (6 bases). Germline V lookup: CDR1 LGHNA, CDR2 YSLEER. CDR3 length equals 13 residues. The ends were cut back, 5 bases at V and 7 bases at J, with 14 bases in the middle. The CDR3 sequence: CASSVLRGGTQYF. The CDR3 nucleotides are TGCGCCAGCAGCGTTTTGCGGGGTGGGACCCAGTACTTC.

This clonotype came up a few times. The V gene is TRBV20-1, the J gene TRBJ2-5, with 11 bases identical to TRBD2. The CDR3 sequence is 14 residues long. V shed 6 bases, J shed 5 bases, and the junction held 8 bases outside the gene matches. The germline gives CDR1 DFQATT, CDR2 SNEGSKA (reference sequence). CDR3 DNA sequence: TGCAGTGCCGAAGGGGCTAGCGGGAGGGAGACCCAGTACTTC. This sequence encodes CSAEGASGRETQYF.

This clonotype showed up just a few times. The chain uses TRBV18 and TRBJ2-1, with 9 bases identical to TRBD1. This CDR3 contains 18 residues. Germline lookup yields CDR1 KGHSH and CDR2 LQKENI. V shed 2 bases, J shed 2 bases, and the junction held 10 bases outside the gene matches. As DNA, the CDR3 is TGTGCCAGCTCACCATCTCGGACAGGGGAAAACGCCTACAATGAGCAGTTCTTC. Protein product: CASSPSRTGENAYNEQFF.

The CDR3 sequence is CASSLVEGRGSYEQYF. The CDR3 region has the DNA TGTGCCAGCAGCTTAGTTGAGGGCAGGGGGTCCTACGAGCAGTACTTC. This rearrangement joins TRBV7-9 to TRBJ2-7; the match to TRBD1 covers 7 bases. Germline values: CDR1 SEHNR, CDR2 FQNEAQ (reference sequence). This CDR3 comprises 16 residues. The V and J ends lost 1 base and 1 base, in that order; junction bases with no gene match: 7.

This clonotype was counted a single time. The chain joins TRBV30 to TRBJ2-7, with 10 bases matching TRBD2. Germline lookup yields CDR1 GTSNPN and CDR2 SVGIG (reference sequence). The CDR3 spans 15 residues. V trimming: 5 bases; J trimming: 4 bases; junction bases outside the gene matches: 11. Here the CDR3 reads CAWGGLAGDLYEQYF. The DNA of the CDR3 is TGTGCCTGGGGGGGGCTAGCGGGAGATCTTTACGAGCAGTACTTC.